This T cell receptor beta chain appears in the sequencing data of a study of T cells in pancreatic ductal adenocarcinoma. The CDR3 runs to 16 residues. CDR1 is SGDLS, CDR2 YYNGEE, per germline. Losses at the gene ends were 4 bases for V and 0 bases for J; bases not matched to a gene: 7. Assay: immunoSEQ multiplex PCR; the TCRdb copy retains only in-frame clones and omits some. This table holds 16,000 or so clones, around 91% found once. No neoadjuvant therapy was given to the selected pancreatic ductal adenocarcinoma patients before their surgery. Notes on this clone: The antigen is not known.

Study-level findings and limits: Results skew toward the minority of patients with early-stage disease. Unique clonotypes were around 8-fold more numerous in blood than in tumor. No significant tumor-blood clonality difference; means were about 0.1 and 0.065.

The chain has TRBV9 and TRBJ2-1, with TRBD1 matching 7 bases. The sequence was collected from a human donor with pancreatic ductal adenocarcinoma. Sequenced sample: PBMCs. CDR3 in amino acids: CASSLEGDSSYNEQFF. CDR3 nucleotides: TGTGCCAGCAGCTTGGAAGGGGACAGCTCCTACAATGAGCAGTTCTTC.